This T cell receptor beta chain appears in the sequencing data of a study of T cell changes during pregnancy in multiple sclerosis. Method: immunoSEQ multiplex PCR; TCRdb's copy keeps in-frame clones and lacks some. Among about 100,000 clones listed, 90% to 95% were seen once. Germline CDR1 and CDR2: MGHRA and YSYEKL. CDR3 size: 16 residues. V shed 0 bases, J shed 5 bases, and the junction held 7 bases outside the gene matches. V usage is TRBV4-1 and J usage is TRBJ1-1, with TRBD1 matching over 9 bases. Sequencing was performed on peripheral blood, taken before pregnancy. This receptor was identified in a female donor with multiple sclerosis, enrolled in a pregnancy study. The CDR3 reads CASSQDVGQGGTEAFF. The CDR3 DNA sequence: TGCGCCAGCAGCCAAGATGTGGGACAGGGTGGGACTGAAGCTTTCTTT.